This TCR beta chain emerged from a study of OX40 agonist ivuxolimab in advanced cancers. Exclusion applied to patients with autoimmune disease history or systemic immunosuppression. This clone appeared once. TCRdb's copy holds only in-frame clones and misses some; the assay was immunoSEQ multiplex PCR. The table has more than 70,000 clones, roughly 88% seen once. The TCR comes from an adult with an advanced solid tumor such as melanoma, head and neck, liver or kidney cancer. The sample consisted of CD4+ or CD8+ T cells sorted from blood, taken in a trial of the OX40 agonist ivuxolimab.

In DNA, the CDR3 is TGTGCCAGCAGCTTTGGGGCGCGCCTAGAGACCCAGTACTTC. Translation gives CASSFGARLETQYF. V usage is TRBV7-2 and J usage is TRBJ2-5; possibly TRBD1 for D (5 bases). The ends were cut back, 3 bases at V and 4 bases at J, with 12 bases in the middle. CDR3 size: 14 residues. Germline V gene lookup returns CDR1 SGHTA and CDR2 FQGNSA.